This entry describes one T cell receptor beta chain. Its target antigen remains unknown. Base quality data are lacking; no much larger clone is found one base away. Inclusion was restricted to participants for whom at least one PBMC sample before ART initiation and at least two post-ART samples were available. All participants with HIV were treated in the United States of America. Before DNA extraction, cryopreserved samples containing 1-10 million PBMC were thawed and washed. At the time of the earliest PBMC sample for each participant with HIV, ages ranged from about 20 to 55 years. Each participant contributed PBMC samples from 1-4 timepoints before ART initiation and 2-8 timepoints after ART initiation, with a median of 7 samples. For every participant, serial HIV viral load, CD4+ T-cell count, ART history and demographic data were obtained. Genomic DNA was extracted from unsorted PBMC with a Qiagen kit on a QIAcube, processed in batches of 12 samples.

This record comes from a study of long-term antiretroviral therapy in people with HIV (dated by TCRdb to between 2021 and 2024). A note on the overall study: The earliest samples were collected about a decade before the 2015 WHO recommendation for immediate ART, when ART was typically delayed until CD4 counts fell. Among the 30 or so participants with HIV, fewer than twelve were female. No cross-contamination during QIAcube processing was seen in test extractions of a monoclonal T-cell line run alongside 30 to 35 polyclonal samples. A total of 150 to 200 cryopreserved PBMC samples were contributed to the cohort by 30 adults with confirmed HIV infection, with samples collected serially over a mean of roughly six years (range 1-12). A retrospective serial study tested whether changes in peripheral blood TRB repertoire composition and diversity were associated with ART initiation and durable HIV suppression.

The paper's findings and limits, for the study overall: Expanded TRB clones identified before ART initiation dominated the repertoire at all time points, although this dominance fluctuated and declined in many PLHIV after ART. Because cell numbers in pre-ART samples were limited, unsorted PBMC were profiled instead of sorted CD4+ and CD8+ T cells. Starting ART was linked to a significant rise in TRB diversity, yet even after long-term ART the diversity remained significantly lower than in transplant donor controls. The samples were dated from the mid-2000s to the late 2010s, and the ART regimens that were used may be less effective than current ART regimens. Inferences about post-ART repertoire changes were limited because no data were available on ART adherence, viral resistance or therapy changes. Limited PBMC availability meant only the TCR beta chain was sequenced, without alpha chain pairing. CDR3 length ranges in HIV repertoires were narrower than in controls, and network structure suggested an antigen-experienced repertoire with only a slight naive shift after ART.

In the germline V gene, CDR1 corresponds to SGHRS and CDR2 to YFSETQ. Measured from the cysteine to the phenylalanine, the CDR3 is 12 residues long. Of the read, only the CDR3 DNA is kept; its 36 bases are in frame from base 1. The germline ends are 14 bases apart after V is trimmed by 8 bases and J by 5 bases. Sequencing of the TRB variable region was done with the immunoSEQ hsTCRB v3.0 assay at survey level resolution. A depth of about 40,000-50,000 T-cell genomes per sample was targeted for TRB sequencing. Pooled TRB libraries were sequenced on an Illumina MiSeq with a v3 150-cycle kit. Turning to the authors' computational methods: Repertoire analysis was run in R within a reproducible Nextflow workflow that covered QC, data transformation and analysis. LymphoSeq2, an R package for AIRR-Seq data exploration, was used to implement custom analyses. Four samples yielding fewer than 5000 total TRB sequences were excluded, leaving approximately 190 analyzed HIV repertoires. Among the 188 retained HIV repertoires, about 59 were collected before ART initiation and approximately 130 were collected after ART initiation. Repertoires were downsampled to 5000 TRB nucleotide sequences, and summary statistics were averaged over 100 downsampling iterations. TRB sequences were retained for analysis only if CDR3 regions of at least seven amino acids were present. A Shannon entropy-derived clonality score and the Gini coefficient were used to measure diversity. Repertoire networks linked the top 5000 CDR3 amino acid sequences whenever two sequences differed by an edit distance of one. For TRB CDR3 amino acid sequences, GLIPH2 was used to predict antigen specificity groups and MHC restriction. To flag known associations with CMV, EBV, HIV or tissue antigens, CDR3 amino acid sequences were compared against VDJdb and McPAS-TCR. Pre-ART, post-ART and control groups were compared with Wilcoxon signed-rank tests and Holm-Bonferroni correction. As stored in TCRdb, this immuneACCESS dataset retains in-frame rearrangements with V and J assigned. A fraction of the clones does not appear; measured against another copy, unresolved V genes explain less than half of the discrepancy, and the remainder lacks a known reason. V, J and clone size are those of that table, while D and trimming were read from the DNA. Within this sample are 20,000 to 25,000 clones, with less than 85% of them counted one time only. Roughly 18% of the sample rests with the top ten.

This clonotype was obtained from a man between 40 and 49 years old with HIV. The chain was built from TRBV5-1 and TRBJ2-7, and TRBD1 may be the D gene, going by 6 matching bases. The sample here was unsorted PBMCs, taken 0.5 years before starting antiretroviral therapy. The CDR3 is CASSTGINEQYF. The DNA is TGCGCCAGTTCGACAGGCATAAACGAGCAGTACTTC.